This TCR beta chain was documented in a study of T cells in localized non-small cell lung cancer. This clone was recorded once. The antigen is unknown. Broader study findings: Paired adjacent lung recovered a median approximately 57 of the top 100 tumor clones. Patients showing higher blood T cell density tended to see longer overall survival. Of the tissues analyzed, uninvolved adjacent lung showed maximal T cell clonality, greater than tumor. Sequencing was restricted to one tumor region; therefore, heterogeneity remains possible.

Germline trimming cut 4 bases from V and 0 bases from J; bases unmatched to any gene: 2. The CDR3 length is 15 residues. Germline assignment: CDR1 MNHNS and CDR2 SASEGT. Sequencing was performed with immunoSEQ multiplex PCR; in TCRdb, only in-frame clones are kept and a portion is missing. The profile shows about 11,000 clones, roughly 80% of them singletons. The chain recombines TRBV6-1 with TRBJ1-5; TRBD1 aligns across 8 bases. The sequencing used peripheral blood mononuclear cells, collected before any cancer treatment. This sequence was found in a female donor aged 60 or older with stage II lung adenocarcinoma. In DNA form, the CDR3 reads TGTGCCAGCAGTGTAGACAGGGGTAGCAATCAGCCCCAGCATTTT. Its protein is CASSVDRGSNQPQHF.